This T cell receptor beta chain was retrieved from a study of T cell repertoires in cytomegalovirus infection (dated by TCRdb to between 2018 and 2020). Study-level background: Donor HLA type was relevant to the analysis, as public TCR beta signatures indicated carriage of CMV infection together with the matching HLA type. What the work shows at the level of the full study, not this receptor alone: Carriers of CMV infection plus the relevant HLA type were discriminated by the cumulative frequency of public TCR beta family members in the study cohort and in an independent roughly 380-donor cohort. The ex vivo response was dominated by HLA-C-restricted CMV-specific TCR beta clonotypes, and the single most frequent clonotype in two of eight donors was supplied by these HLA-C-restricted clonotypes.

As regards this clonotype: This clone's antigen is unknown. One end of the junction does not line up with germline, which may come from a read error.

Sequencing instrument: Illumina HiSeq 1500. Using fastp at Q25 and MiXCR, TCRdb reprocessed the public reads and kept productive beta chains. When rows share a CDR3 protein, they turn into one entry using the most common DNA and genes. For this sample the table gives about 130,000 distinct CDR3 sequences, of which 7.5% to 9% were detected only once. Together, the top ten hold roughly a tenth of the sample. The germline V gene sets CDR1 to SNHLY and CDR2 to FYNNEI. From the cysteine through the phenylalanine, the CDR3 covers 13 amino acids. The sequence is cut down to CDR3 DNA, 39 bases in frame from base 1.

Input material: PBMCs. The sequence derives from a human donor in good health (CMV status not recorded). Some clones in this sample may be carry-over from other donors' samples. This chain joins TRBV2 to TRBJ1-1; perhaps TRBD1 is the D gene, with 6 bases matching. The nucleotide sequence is TGTGCCAGCAGTACCGGACAGAACACTGAAACTTTCTTT. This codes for CASSTGQNTETFF.